This TCR beta chain was sequenced in a study of molecular identifiers for immune sequencing clone quantification. In its sample, this clonotype was seen many times. The CDR3 consists of 18 residues. CDR1 is SGHVS, CDR2 FNYEAQ, per germline. Trimming left V 3 bases short and J 0 bases short, with 17 bases between. TCRdb analysed the PCR reads with MiXCR anew, one entry per CDR3 protein. The sample carries fewer than 70,000 distinct CDR3 sequences, less than 20% recorded once. The chain links TRBV7-6 to TRBJ2-2, with D uncertain. Sequenced sample: naive CD8+ T cells from blood, with Jurkat cell RNA spiked in. The subset is: FACS-sorted CD8+CD4-CCR7+CD45RA+ naive T cells. The sequence derives from a human donor in good health. Some libraries in this study had Jurkat cell RNA spiked in. CDR3 nucleotides: TGTGCCAGCAGCTTCCCCCTTCAATCAGTAACGAACACCGGGGAGCTGTTTTTT. It translates to CASSFPLQSVTNTGELFF.